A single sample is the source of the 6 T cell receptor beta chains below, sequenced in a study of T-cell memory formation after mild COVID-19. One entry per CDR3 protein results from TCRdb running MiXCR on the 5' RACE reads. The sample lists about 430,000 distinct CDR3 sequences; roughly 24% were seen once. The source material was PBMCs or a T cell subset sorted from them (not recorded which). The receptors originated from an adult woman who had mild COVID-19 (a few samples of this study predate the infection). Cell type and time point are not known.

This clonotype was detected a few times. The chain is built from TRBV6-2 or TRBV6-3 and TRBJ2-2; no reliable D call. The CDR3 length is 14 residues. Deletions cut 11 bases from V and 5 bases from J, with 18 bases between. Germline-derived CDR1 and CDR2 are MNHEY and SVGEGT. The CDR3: CAAGPRRGTGELFF. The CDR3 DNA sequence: TGTGCCGCTGGGCCGAGGAGAGGAACCGGGGAGCTGTTTTTT.

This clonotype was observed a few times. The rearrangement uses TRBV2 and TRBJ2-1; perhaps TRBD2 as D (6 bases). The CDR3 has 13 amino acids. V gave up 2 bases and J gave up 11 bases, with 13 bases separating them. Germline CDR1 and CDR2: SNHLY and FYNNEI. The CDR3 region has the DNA TGTGCCAGCAGTGAATCGGGCGGGGCGAAGCAGTTCTTC. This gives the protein CASSESGGAKQFF.

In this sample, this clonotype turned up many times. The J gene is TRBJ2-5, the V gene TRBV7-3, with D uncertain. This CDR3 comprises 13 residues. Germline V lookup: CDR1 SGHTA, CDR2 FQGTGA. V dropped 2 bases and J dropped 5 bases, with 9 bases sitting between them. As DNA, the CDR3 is TGTGCCAGCAGCTTATCCTCAGAGGAGACCCAGTACTTC. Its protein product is CASSLSSEETQYF.

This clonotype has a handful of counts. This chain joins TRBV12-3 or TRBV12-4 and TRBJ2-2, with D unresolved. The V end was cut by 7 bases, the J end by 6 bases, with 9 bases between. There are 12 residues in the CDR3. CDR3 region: CASNPGPGELFF. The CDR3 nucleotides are TGTGCCAGCAATCCCGGCCCCGGGGAGCTGTTTTTT.

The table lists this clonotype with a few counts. The CDR3 DNA reads TGTGCCAGCAGTTTATACAGGGGAGCCTACGAGCAGTACTTC. Its protein is CASSLYRGAYEQYF. The rearrangement joins TRBV12-3 or TRBV12-4 to TRBJ2-7; TRBD1 agrees at 7 bases. This CDR3 is built from 14 residues. Trimming took 2 bases from V and 2 from J; bases not matched to a gene: 3.

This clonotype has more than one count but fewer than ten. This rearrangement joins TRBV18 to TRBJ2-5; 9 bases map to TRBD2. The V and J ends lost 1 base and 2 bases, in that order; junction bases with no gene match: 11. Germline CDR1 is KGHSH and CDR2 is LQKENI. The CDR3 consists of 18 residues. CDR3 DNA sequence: TGTGCCAGCTCACCACGACCGGCGGGGGGGCCGGCACAAGAGACCCAGTACTTC. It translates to CASSPRPAGGPAQETQYF. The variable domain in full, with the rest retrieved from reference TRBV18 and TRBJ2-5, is NAGVMQNPRHLVRRRGQEARLRCSPMKGHSHVYWYRQLPEEGLKFMVYLQKENIIDESGMPKERFSAEFPKEGPSILRIQQVVRGDSAAYFCASSPRPAGGPAQETQYFGPGTRLLVL.